One sample yielded the 18 T cell receptor beta chains listed below, sequenced in a study of T cell responses to AZD1222 COVID-19 vaccine. Assay used: immunoSEQ multiplex PCR; TCRdb lists only in-frame clones, some missing. The table has over 150,000 clones, 85% to 95% seen once. Sequencing was performed on peripheral blood, taken on day 0 of AZD1222 vaccination. These receptors were collected from an adult in good health.

This chain connects TRBV6-5 to TRBJ1-6; the D gene is possibly TRBD1 (6 bases). V was shortened by 0 bases and J by 10 bases, with 13 bases between the two germline ends. CDR3 size: 15 residues. Germline V lookup: CDR1 MNHEY, CDR2 SVGAGI. The CDR3 sequence: CASSYSQGSGSPLHF. The CDR3 DNA reads as TGTGCCAGCAGTTACTCGCAGGGGTCAGGATCACCCCTCCACTTT.

This chain links TRBV5-1 with TRBJ2-1; 8 bases are a match to TRBD1. This CDR3 has 17 amino acids. CDR1 SGHRS and CDR2 YFSETQ come from the germline V gene. After removal of 3 bases from V and 6 bases from J, the junction contained 14 bases not matched to a gene. In nucleotides, the CDR3 is TGCGCCAGCAGCTCCGGAGGGTGGCAGGGGGCGGGCAATGAGCAGTTCTTC. Translating it yields CASSSGGWQGAGNEQFF.

On this clone: Other DNA sequences in this sample translate to the same CDR3. The gene calls are TRBV19 and TRBJ1-1; no clear D gene. The CDR3 extends over 13 amino acids. CDR1 is LNHDA and CDR2 is SQIVND in the germline V gene (reference sequence). The ends were cut back, 4 bases at V and 1 base at J, with 7 bases in the middle. CDR3 in DNA: TGTGCCAGTAGTAGTCAGACGAACACTGAAGCTTTCTTT. Amino acid sequence: CASSSQTNTEAFF.

This chain connects TRBV6-5 to TRBJ2-5, with D perhaps matching TRBD1 (5 bases). The V and J ends lost 5 bases and 5 bases respectively, with 9 bases between them. Germline V CDR1 and CDR2: MNHEY, SVGAGI. The CDR3 contains 12 residues. DNA for the CDR3: TGTGCCAGCAGTCAGGGTCCCGAGACCCAGTACTTC. This sequence encodes CASSQGPETQYF.

The chain combines TRBV19 with TRBJ1-5; D possibly corresponds to TRBD1 (6 bases). Trimming took off 5 bases at V and 1 base at J, with 12 bases between the two ends. Germline loops: CDR1 LNHDA, CDR2 SQIVND (reference sequence). CDR3 length: 15 amino acids. The CDR3 coding sequence is TGTGCCAGTAGTTTTCGGACAGCGAGCAATCAGCCCCAGCATTTT. Residues: CASSFRTASNQPQHF. Full variable domain (remainder filled in from reference TRBV19 and TRBJ1-5): DGGITQSPKYLFRKEGQNVTLSCEQNLNHDAMYWYRQDPGQGLRLIYYSQIVNDFQKGDIAEGYSVSREKKESFPLTVTSAQKNPTAFYLCASSFRTASNQPQHFGDGTRLSIL.

This clone was seen once. The rearrangement uses TRBV29-1 and TRBJ1-1; D is unresolved. CDR3 length: 12 amino acids. In germline, CDR1 is SQVTM, CDR2 ANQGSEA. Trimming cost V 4 bases and J 4 bases, with 10 bases left between them. The CDR3 bases are TGCAGCGTTGGGAGGGAACCCACTGAAGCTTTCTTT. Amino acids: CSVGREPTEAFF.

This rearrangement joins TRBV3-1 (or the pseudogene TRBV3-2) to TRBJ2-1; D is undetermined. V lost 0 bases and J 7 bases, leaving 4 bases between the germline ends. This CDR3 spans 12 amino acids. CDR1 and CDR2 (germline): LGHDT, YNNKEL (reference sequence). The CDR3 spells CASSQEWNEQFF. As DNA, the CDR3 is TGTGCCAGCAGCCAAGAGTGGAATGAGCAGTTCTTC.

This sequence joins TRBV9 and TRBJ1-2, with 7 positions matching TRBD1. The trim removed 0 bases at V and 0 bases at J, leaving 8 bases unmatched. Germline values: CDR1 SGDLS, CDR2 YYNGEE. The CDR3 runs to 17 residues. This chain's CDR3 is CASSVGYRGQPNYGYTF. The CDR3 nucleotides read TGTGCCAGCAGCGTAGGGTACAGGGGACAACCTAACTATGGCTACACCTTC.

The V and J genes are TRBV11-2 and TRBJ1-2; perhaps TRBD1 as D (6 bases). CDR3 length equals 13 residues. Germline assignment: CDR1 SGHAT and CDR2 FQNNGV. The V end was cut by 3 bases, the J end by 8 bases, with 13 bases between. The CDR3 DNA sequence: TGTGCCAGCAGCTTCCAGGGGCTCCTCGGCTACACCTTC. Its protein product is CASSFQGLLGYTF.

The chain combines TRBV27 with TRBJ1-1, with a possible D match to TRBD1 (6 bases). The germline gives CDR1 MNHEY, CDR2 SMNVEV (reference sequence). V gave up 4 bases and J gave up 4 bases, with 13 bases separating them. The CDR3 spans 14 residues. The chain's CDR3 is CASSSRGAGTEAFF. CDR3 DNA: TGTGCCAGCAGTTCGAGGGGGGCCGGCACTGAAGCTTTCTTT.

The V gene is TRBV10-1, the J gene TRBJ1-1; weak D call: TRBD1 (5 bases). Germline V gene data show CDR1 as WNHNN and CDR2 as SYGVQD (reference sequence). This CDR3 has 13 residues. Trimming left V 7 bases short and J 5 bases short, with 14 bases between. The CDR3 sequence is CASTGGGGTEAFF. DNA of the CDR3: TGCGCCAGCACCGGTGGGGGGGGGACTGAAGCTTTCTTT.

This clone has just one count. This chain joins TRBV7-2 and TRBJ1-6; D perhaps matches TRBD1 (6 bases). This CDR3 contains 17 residues. Trimming stripped 5 bases from V and 9 bases from J, with 23 bases between. Germline CDR1 and CDR2: SGHTA and FQGNSA. The CDR3 nucleotides read TGTGCCAGCAGCCAAGCACGTGTGCACAGGGTACGTTCACCCCTCCACTTT. Translating it yields CASSQARVHRVRSPLHF.

The CDR3 DNA sequence: TGTGCCAGTAAGGAAGGGCGGAATAATTCACCCCTCCACTTT. Translated: CASKEGRNNSPLHF. The chain links TRBV19 to TRBJ1-6; unclear D gene. CDR3 size: 14 residues. Germline CDR1 LNHDA, CDR2 SQIVND (reference sequence). The V gene lost 7 bases and the J gene lost 5 bases, with 12 bases spanning the gap. Filled out from reference TRBV19 and TRBJ1-6, the complete variable domain reads DGGITQSPKYLFRKEGQNVTLSCEQNLNHDAMYWYRQDPGQGLRLIYYSQIVNDFQKGDIAEGYSVSREKKESFPLTVTSAQKNPTAFYLCASKEGRNNSPLHFGNGTRLTVT.

The chain has TRBV24-1 and TRBJ2-3; D might be TRBD1 (6 bases). The ends were cut back, 5 bases at V and 3 bases at J, with 14 bases in the middle. CDR3 length: 15 amino acids. Per germline, CDR1 KGHDR and CDR2 SFDVKD. The CDR3 region is CATSATGQLTDTQYF. In DNA, the CDR3 is TGTGCCACCAGTGCTACAGGGCAGCTGACAGATACGCAGTATTTT.

V usage is TRBV4-1 and J usage is TRBJ1-2, with TRBD1 matching 7 bases. The germline V gene has CDR1 MGHRA and CDR2 YSYEKL. The J segment lost 5 bases and the V segment lost 1 base, leaving 4 bases of the junction unmatched. The length of the CDR3 is 14 residues. The CDR3, as DNA: TGCGCCAGCAGCCAAGCGGGACAGAGATATGGCTACACCTTC. Its protein product is CASSQAGQRYGYTF.

The V and J genes are TRBV9 and TRBJ1-1, with 9 bases matching TRBD1. The CDR3 loop spans 15 amino acids. Losses at the gene ends were 1 base for V and 2 bases for J; bases not matched to a gene: 3. Germline-derived CDR1 and CDR2 are SGDLS and YYNGEE. The DNA for the CDR3 is TGTGCCAGCAGCGTAACAGGGGGCCAAAACACTGAAGCTTTCTTT. This sequence encodes CASSVTGGQNTEAFF.

This clone has only one observation. The rearrangement joins TRBV2 to TRBJ2-1, with 7 bases fitting TRBD1. Unmatched junction bases numbered 9, after V lost 7 bases and J lost 6 bases. The germline CDR1 and CDR2 sequences are SNHLY and FYNNEI. This CDR3 has 14 residues. As DNA, the CDR3 is TGTGCCAGCACTCGGAGAGGGGGCGGCAATGAGCAGTTCTTC. It yields the protein CASTRRGGGNEQFF.

This sequence joins TRBV2 and TRBJ1-2; D is perhaps TRBD1 (5 bases). Between the trimmed V and J ends, which lost 3 bases and 5 bases, there was a span of 13 bases. CDR1 is SNHLY, CDR2 FYNNEI, per germline. The CDR3 is 14 amino acids. The CDR3 DNA is TGTGCCAGCAGTGATCGGGGGGGACCTTATGGCTACACCTTC. This sequence encodes CASSDRGGPYGYTF.